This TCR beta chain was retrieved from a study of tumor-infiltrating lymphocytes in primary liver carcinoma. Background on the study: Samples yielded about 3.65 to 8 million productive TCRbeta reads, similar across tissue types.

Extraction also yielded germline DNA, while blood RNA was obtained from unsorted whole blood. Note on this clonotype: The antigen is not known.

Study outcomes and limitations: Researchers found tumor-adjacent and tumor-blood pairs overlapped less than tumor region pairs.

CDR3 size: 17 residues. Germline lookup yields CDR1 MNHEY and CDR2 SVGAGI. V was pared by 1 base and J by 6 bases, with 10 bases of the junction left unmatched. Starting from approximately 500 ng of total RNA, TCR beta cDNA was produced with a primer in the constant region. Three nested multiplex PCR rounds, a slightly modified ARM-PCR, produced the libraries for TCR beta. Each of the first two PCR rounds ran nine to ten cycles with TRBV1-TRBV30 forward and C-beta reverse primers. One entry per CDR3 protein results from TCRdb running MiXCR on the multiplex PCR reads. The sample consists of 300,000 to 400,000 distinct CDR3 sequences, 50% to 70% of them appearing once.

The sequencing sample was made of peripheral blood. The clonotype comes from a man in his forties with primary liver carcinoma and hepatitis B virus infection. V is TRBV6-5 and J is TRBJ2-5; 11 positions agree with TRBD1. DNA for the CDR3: TGTGCCAGCAGTTACTTCCGGACAGGGGGCTCGGTAAAGACCCAGTACTTC. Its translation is CASSYFRTGGSVKTQYF.